The T cell receptor beta chain under discussion was sequenced for a study of post-analysis software for immune sequencing data (dated by TCRdb to the mid-2010s). About the study as a whole: The recorded disease courses included relapsing-remitting, secondary progressive and progressive-relapsing multiple sclerosis, and some patients had no subtype annotation. The multiple sclerosis patient repertoires were compared with 10 to 12 previously published healthy control repertoires from donors aged roughly 6 to 27 years. A subset of samples was prepared in parallel using single-end sample barcoding, then pooled and co-amplified after Illumina adapter ligation. The investigation overall reported the following: Compared with controls, multiple sclerosis patients had significantly lower normalized Chao1 diversity, a finding suggesting substantial peripheral T-cell clonal expansion. When samples were clustered directly using the F measure, samples prepared in the same batch co-clustered strongly, which prompted a batch-effect correction. Significantly higher frequencies in patients than in controls were found for about five TRBV segments, including TRBV5-6, TRBV5-1 and TRBV20-1. The control group was slightly older than the multiple sclerosis patient group.

To demonstrate the VDJtools post-analysis software, TCR beta repertoires were profiled from the peripheral blood of about 13 young patients with multiple sclerosis. Multiple sclerosis patients were children and adolescents aged roughly 6 to 17 years. The library was generated by PCR. Sequencing was performed on an Illumina HiSeq 2500. To reduce PCR and sequencing biases, unique molecular identifiers were built into the TCR beta cDNA libraries. Every 1 to 10 million input T cells yielded 500,000 or so cDNA molecules, meaning each molecule approximated one T cell. The patient libraries were prepared and sequenced using the same protocol as the earlier healthy control dataset. Within a given batch, samples were prepared together, multiplexed and sequenced on the same HiSeq lane. Per the source publication's procedure: MIGEC handled the raw barcoded reads, throwing out single-read molecular identifier groups before consensus assembly and CDR3 extraction. VDJtools was used for post-analysis of the clonotype tables, and diversity was normalized by down-sampling every dataset to the size of the smallest sample. Repertoire overlap clustering matched CDR3 amino acid but not nucleotide sequences to correct batch-related cross-sample contamination. TCRdb reprocessing: public reads trimmed at Q25 with fastp, clones called with MiXCR, in-frame beta chains kept. One record per CDR3 amino acid sequence lists the most common genes and DNA. TCRdb's processing, not the study's, gives the V and J calls here. A total of approximately 360,000 distinct CDR3 sequences appear in this sample, roughly 35% of them only once. 13% of the sample belongs to the ten largest clones.

As regards this clonotype: The specificity of this receptor is unknown. The sample holds no much larger clone one base away, and base qualities are not on file.

The CDR3 sequence holds 16 residues, the cysteine and phenylalanine included. Only the CDR3 region is kept as DNA, spanning 48 bases read in frame from base 1. The germline V gene provides CDR1 ENHRY and CDR2 SYGVKD. Ends trimmed: V by 5 bases, J by 2 bases; bases unmatched to a gene: 10. The rearrangement combines TRBV10-3 with TRBJ2-5; 8 nucleotides in the junction match TRBD2. The specimen was blood. This receptor was identified in a girl between 10 and 17 years old with multiple sclerosis. The nucleotides read TGTGCCATCAGTTCCCCTTTGGCGGGGGGACAAGAGACCCAGTACTTC. It translates as CAISSPLAGGQETQYF.